The rows below give T cell receptor beta chains drawn from one sample of a study of immune evolution from preneoplasia to lung adenocarcinoma. Libraries were prepared by immunoSEQ multiplex PCR; TCRdb keeps only in-frame clonotypes and omits some of them. The sample yields several thousand clones, approximately 89% seen once. The specimen was FFPE minimally invasive lung adenocarcinoma tissue. All receptors come from a donor aged 70 or older with lung adenocarcinoma. Each CDR3 is given with its conserved first and last residue. A D gene is named only where the DNA matches it firmly. Some rows mark clone size as missing; the rest say once, few, many or name a class of expanded clone.

j_gene | abundance | d_gene | v_gene | CDR3nt | CDR3aa
TRBJ2-1 | once | TRBD2 | TRBV28 | TGTGCCAGCAGTCCTCCCTTCTCCTCGACTAGCGGTTTATACAATGAGCAGTTCTTC | CASSPPFSSTSGLYNEQFF
TRBJ1-1 | . | . | TRBV28 | TGTGCCAGCAGTGGCTATTTTAAGGGCGGCACTGAAGCTTTCTTT | CASSGYFKGGTEAFF
TRBJ2-2 | . | . | TRBV6-5 | TGTGCCAGCAGTTACTCCGGGACCACCGGGGAGCTGTTTTTT | CASSYSGTTGELFF
TRBJ2-7 | . | . | TRBV2 | TGTGCCAGCAGTAGCCGGGTATTCTACGAGCAGTACTTC | CASSSRVFYEQYF
TRBJ2-3 | few | . | TRBV19 | TGTGCCAGTAGTACGCTCGGCAGGGTCACAGATACGCAGTATTTT | CASSTLGRVTDTQYF
TRBJ2-3 | . | TRBD1 | TRBV28 | TGTGCCAGCAGTTTTGGGGAGACAGGGTATTCCGATACGCAGTATTTT | CASSFGETGYSDTQYF
TRBJ1-5 | . | . | TRBV30 | TGTGCCTGGTCAGGGGTTGATCAGCCCCAGCATTTT | CAWSGVDQPQHF
TRBJ2-7 | . | . | TRBV28 | TGTGCCAGCAGTCAAAATGCCCTTGGGTTCGAGCAGTACTTC | CASSQNALGFEQYF
TRBJ2-1 | . | TRBD2 | TRBV10-3 | TGTGCCATCAGTGAGTTTCGGGAGGGTGAGCAGTTCTTC | CAISEFREGEQFF
TRBJ1-2 | few | TRBD1 | TRBV6-5 | TGTGCCAGCAGTTGGGGACAGGGAAATGGCTACACCTTC | CASSWGQGNGYTF
TRBJ2-1 | . | . | TRBV29-1 | TGCAGCGTTGCGACAGCCAATGAGCAGTTCTTC | CSVATANEQFF
TRBJ2-5 | . | . | TRBV27 | TGTGCCAGCAGCCCAACAGAATTAGACCGGACCCAGTACTTC | CASSPTELDRTQYF
TRBJ2-7 | . | . | TRBV6-5 | TGTGCCAGCAGTTCCCCCAGAGGGGCTAACTACGAGCAGTACTTC | CASSSPRGANYEQYF
TRBJ2-2 | . | . | TRBV5-8 | TGTGCCAGCAGCTGGCGGATGTTTTTT | CASSWRMFF
TRBJ2-3 | . | TRBD2 | TRBV4-2 | TGTGCCAGCAGCCAAGGGAGCGGGAGCCACACAGATACGCAGTATTTT | CASSQGSGSHTDTQYF
TRBJ1-1 | . | . | TRBV5-6 | TGTGCCAGCAGCCCCCCTTCGGGACGTCCCACTGAAGCTTTCTTC | CASSPPSGRPTEAFF
TRBJ2-4 | . | . | TRBV7-2 | TGTGCCAGCAGCTTAGAAGGACAGGGAGGGGGGAAAAACATTCAGTACTTC | CASSLEGQGGGKNIQYF
TRBJ2-7 | . | . | TRBV2 | TGTGCCAGCACTGCTGATCGGGGGAGAACCTACGAGCAGTACTTC | CASTADRGRTYEQYF
TRBJ1-2 | once | TRBD1 | TRBV5-1 | TGCGCCAGCAGAAAGGACAGGGGGGTTGGCTACACCTTC | CASRKDRGVGYTF
TRBJ1-3 | . | . | TRBV11-1 | TGTGCCAGCAGCCCTCTGACAGCCTCTGGAAACACCATATATTTT | CASSPLTASGNTIYF
TRBJ1-2 | . | . | TRBV7-2 | TGTGCCAGCAGCCCCTACGGGGGTCAAGGCTACACCTTC | CASSPYGGQGYTF
TRBJ2-1 | . | . | TRBV11-2 | TGTGCCAGCAGCTTAGTGGGGCAGAATGAGCAGTTCTTC | CASSLVGQNEQFF
TRBJ1-5 | . | . | TRBV6-1 | TGTGCCAGCAGTGACTCGACGACAGGTGATCAGCCCCAGCATTTT | CASSDSTTGDQPQHF
TRBJ2-1 | . | . | TRBV5-4 | TGTGCCAGCAGCCTGGGCCGAAGGTCCTACAATGAGCAGTTCTTC | CASSLGRRSYNEQFF
TRBJ1-5 | few | TRBD1 | TRBV5-4 | TGTGCCAGCAGCCGGGACAGGGATCAGCCCCAGCATTTT | CASSRDRDQPQHF
TRBJ2-1 | once | . | TRBV7-3 | TGTGCCAGCAGCCCCGCCCCCAGCTCCTACAATGAGCAGTTCTTC | CASSPAPSSYNEQFF